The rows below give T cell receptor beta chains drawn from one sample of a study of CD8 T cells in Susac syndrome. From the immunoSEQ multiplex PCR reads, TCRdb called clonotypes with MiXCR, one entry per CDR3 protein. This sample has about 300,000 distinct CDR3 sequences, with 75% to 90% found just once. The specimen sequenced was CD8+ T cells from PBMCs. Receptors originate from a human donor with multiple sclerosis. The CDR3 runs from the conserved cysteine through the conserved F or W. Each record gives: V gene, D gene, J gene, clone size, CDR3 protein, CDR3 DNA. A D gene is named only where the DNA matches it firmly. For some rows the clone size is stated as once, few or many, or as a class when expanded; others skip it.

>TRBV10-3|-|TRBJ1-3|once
CATGRLDNSGNTIYF
TGTGCCACCGGACGATTAGACAACTCTGGAAACACCATATATTTT
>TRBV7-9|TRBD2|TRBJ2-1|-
CASSPASGMRNEQFF
TGTGCCAGCAGCCCAGCTAGCGGGATGCGTAATGAGCAGTTCTTC
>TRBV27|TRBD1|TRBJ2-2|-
CASSFSVGDRVPGELFF
TGTGCCAGCAGTTTCTCCGTTGGGGACAGGGTTCCCGGGGAGCTGTTTTTT
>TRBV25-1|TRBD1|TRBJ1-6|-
CASSEYPRDRGRANSPLHF
TGTGCCAGCAGTGAATATCCCAGGGACAGGGGGAGGGCAAATTCACCCCTCCACTTT
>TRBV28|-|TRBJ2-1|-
CASSLLHRALSYNEQFF
TGTGCCAGCAGTTTATTGCACAGGGCTTTATCCTACAATGAGCAGTTCTTC
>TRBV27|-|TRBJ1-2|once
CASSPFSGYRGYTF
TGTGCCAGCAGTCCCTTTTCAGGGTACCGAGGCTACACCTTC
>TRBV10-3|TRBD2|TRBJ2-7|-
CAISVGLASSYEQYF
TGTGCCATCAGTGTGGGACTAGCAAGCTCCTACGAGCAGTACTTC
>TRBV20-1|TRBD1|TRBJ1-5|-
CSAPTGGRQPQHF
TGCAGTGCTCCTACAGGGGGCCGGCAGCCCCAGCATTTT
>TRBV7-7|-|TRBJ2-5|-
CASSFSPLYSPQETQYF
TGTGCTAGCAGCTTTTCCCCCCTATACTCTCCCCAAGAGACCCAGTACTTC
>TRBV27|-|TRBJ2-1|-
CASSVLGHQYNEQFF
TGTGCCAGCAGCGTACTGGGACACCAGTACAATGAGCAGTTCTTC
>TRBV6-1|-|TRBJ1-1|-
CASPRYGEQGSTEAFF
TGTGCCAGCCCACGGTACGGGGAACAGGGATCCACTGAAGCTTTCTTT
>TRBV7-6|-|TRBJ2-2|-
CASSLLVKGTSELFF
TGTGCCAGCAGCTTACTCGTCAAGGGGACTTCTGAGCTGTTTTTT
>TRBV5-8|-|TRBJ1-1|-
CASSLAPGHGTEAFF
TGTGCCAGCAGCTTGGCCCCGGGACACGGCACTGAAGCTTTCTTT
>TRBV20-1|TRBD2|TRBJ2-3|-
CSAKTSDTTQYF
TGCAGTGCTAAGACTAGCGACACTACGCAGTATTTT
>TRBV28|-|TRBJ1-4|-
CASNRDRYEKLFF
TGTGCCAGCAATCGGGACCGGTATGAAAAACTGTTTTTT
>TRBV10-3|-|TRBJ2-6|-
CAISESEGGGTSGANVLTF
TGTGCCATCAGTGAGTCGGAGGGAGGAGGGACCTCTGGGGCCAACGTCCTGACTTTC
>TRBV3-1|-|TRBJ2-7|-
CASSQVAGSYEQYF
TGTGCCAGCAGCCAAGTGGCGGGGTCCTACGAGCAGTACTTC
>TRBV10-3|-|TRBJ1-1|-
CAISDGSEAFF
TGTGCCATCAGTGATGGTTCTGAAGCTTTCTTT
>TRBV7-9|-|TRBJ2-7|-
CASSLSTGDSYEQYF
TGTGCCAGCAGCTTGAGCACAGGCGATTCCTACGAGCAGTACTTC
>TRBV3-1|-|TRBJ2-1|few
CASSQTESSYNEQFF
TGTGCCAGCAGCCAGACGGAGAGCTCCTACAATGAGCAGTTCTTC
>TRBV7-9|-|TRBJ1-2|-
CASSSVQGGGYGYTF
TGTGCCAGCAGCTCTGTTCAGGGAGGGGGGTATGGCTACACCTTC
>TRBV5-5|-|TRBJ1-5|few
CASSQRRDHQPQHF
TGTGCCAGCAGCCAAAGGAGGGACCATCAGCCCCAGCATTTT
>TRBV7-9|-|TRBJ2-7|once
CASSFGDTGEQYF
TGTGCCAGCAGCTTTGGAGATACGGGGGAGCAGTACTTC
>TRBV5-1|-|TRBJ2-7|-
CASSLQPEASYEQYF
TGCGCCAGCAGCTTGCAACCTGAGGCCTCCTACGAGCAGTACTTC
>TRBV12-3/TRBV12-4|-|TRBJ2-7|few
CASSLGSEQYF
TGTGCCAGCAGTTTAGGCAGCGAGCAGTACTTC
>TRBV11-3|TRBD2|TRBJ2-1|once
CASSGGGLGNEQFF
TGTGCCAGCAGCGGGGGGGGTTTAGGCAATGAGCAGTTCTTC
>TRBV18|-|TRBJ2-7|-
CASSPPAASGSYEQYF
TGTGCCAGCTCACCACCGGCCGCCTCAGGCTCCTACGAGCAGTACTTC
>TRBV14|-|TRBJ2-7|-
CASSQDGGVYEQYF
TGTGCCAGCAGCCAAGATGGAGGGGTCTACGAGCAGTACTTC
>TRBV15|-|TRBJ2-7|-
CATSRGVLAVNYEQYF
TGTGCCACCAGCAGAGGAGTGCTCGCGGTAAACTACGAGCAGTACTTC
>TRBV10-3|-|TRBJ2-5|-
CAIRGTAYETQYF
TGTGCCATCAGGGGGACGGCCTATGAGACCCAGTACTTC
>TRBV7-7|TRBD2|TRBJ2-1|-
CASSPARASGYNEQFF
TGTGCTAGCAGCCCCGCCAGGGCTAGCGGATACAATGAGCAGTTCTTC
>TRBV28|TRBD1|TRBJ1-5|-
CASSPRDSSYSNQPQHF
TGTGCCAGCAGTCCCCGGGACAGTAGCTATAGCAATCAGCCCCAGCATTTT
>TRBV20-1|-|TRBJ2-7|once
CSAKDWEPYEQYF
TGCAGTGCTAAGGACTGGGAACCCTACGAGCAGTACTTC
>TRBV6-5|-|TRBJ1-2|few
CASSTPGGGNGYTF
TGTGCCAGCAGTACACCGGGGGGGGGTAATGGCTACACCTTC
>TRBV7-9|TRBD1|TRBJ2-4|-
CASSFTNRGLGGIQYF
TGTGCCAGCAGCTTTACGAACAGGGGCCTGGGCGGCATTCAGTACTTC
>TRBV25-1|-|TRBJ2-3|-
CASSEWRGTDTQYF
TGTGCCAGCAGTGAATGGAGAGGCACAGATACGCAGTATTTT
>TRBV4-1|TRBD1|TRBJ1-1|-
CASSQVGTGVMNTEAFF
TGCGCCAGCAGCCAAGTGGGGACAGGGGTGATGAACACTGAAGCTTTCTTT
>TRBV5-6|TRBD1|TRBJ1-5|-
CASSLYRGRGNQPQHF
TGTGCCAGCAGCCTTTACAGGGGTAGAGGCAATCAGCCCCAGCATTTT
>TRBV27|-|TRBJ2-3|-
CASSLRQVPDTQYF
TGTGCCAGCAGTTTGCGACAGGTACCAGATACGCAGTATTTT
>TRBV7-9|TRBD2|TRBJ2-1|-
CASSPKGLAGMHEQFF
TGTGCCAGCAGCCCGAAGGGACTAGCGGGGATGCATGAGCAGTTCTTC
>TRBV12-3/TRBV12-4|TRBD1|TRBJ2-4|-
CASGTVVSQNIQYF
TGTGCCAGTGGGACAGTCGTTTCCCAAAACATTCAGTACTTC
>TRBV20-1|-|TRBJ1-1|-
CSARAGDASGTEAFF
TGCAGTGCTAGAGCGGGGGACGCTTCGGGCACTGAAGCTTTCTTT
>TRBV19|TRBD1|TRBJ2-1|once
CASSWGQGDNEQFF
TGTGCCAGTAGTTGGGGACAGGGGGACAATGAGCAGTTCTTC
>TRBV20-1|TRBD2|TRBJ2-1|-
CSASDGGDLAVIEGREQFF
TGCAGTGCTTCCGATGGGGGGGATCTAGCCGTCATCGAGGGTCGAGAGCAGTTCTTC
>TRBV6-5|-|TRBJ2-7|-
CASSYTDNTYEQYF
TGTGCCAGCAGTTACACGGACAACACCTACGAGCAGTACTTC
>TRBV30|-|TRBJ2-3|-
CAWSVRGSTDTQYF
TGTGCCTGGAGTGTACGCGGGAGCACAGATACGCAGTATTTT
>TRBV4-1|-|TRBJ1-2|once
CASSQSRGDYGYTF
TGCGCCAGCAGCCAAAGTAGGGGGGACTATGGCTACACCTTC
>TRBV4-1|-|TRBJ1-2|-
CASSLSPQVTYGYTF
TGCGCCAGCAGCCTCTCACCGCAGGTTACCTATGGCTACACCTTC
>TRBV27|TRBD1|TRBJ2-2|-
CASSLRDREPGELFF
TGTGCCAGCAGTTTAAGGGACAGGGAACCCGGGGAGCTGTTTTTT
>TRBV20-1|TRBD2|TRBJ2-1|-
CSARDTSDYNEQFF
TGCAGTGCTAGAGATACTAGCGACTACAATGAGCAGTTCTTC
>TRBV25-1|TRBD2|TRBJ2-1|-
CASSDPGLNNEQFF
TGTGCCAGCAGTGACCCGGGACTAAACAATGAGCAGTTCTTC
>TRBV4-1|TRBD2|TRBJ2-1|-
CASSLGTTLYNEQFF
TGCGCCAGCAGCCTAGGGACTACCCTCTACAATGAGCAGTTCTTC
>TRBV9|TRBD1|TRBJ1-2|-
CASSVDLTTGDSGYTF
TGTGCCAGCAGCGTAGACCTGACGACAGGGGATAGTGGCTACACCTTC